Reported below is one T cell receptor (beta chain). Original methodology: Quantification of nucleated cells was approximated via reference gene primer amplification. Assay used: immunoSEQ multiplex PCR; TCRdb lists only in-frame clones, some missing. The V and J calls and the clone size are those of that table, but D and trimming were determined from the DNA. The table shows around 180,000 clones, with approximately 81% occurring only once. The data derive from a study of blood T cell repertoires in COVID-19. Study summary: Samples representing acute and convalescent COVID-19 were sourced from the United States, Italy and Spain. From T cells, B-cell-depleted T cells, or PBMCs came the material, which was cDNA or gDNA.

The ends were cut back, 6 bases at V and 0 bases at J, with 12 bases in the middle. The CDR3 length is 13 residues. Germline V CDR1 and CDR2: SQVTM, ANQGSEA. The chain employs TRBV29-1 and TRBJ2-7, with D possibly matching TRBD2 (6 bases). The sequenced material came from peripheral blood. This TCR came from a woman aged 80 or over with active or convalescent COVID-19. CDR3: CSVQRVPSYEQYF. The CDR3 DNA follows: TGCAGCGTCCAGCGGGTCCCCTCCTACGAGCAGTACTTC.